Following are 18 T cell receptor beta chains from one sample sequenced in a study of blood T cell repertoires in COVID-19. Clones were sequenced by immunoSEQ multiplex PCR, and TCRdb holds only the in-frame ones, with some missing. The sample lists some 260,000 clones, roughly 80% occurring once. Sequences were obtained from PBMCs or T cells enriched from blood (not recorded which). The receptors stem from a man aged 30-40 years with acute COVID-19.

Here the CDR3 DNA reads TGTGCCAGCAGCTTCGACAGGGAAAGGGGCTACACCTTC. It translates to CASSFDRERGYTF. V usage is TRBV11-3 and J usage is TRBJ1-2, with 7 bases matching TRBD1. The CDR3 consists of 13 residues. Germline V CDR1 and CDR2: SGHNT, YENEEA. The V and J ends lost 3 bases and 8 bases, in that order; junction bases with no gene match: 6.

The chain couples TRBV14 to TRBJ2-5, with 10 bases identical to TRBD2. CDR3 length: 16 amino acids. V was clipped by 5 bases and J by 5 bases; unmatched bases: 11. Germline values: CDR1 SGHDN, CDR2 FVKESK. The CDR3 bases are TGTGCCAGCAGCGCCCGGACTAGCGGTCTTCAGGAGACCCAGTACTTC. It codes for CASSARTSGLQETQYF.

This clone was seen just once. One end of the junction fails to match germline, which may point to a read error. The genes are TRBV5-1 and TRBJ1-2, with TRBD1 matching over 10 bases. The CDR3 length is 16 residues. Germline assignment: CDR1 SGHRS and CDR2 YFSETQ. This chain's CDR3 is CASSPWSGTGVEGYTF. In nucleotides, the CDR3 is TGTGCCAGCAGCCCATGGTCCGGGACAGGGGTCGAAGGCTACACCTTC. Full variable domain (missing parts from reference TRBV5-1 and TRBJ1-2): KAGVTQTPRYLIKTRGQQVTLSCSPISGHRSVSWYQQTPGQGLQFLFEYFSETQRNKGNFPGRFSGRQFSNSRSEMNVSTLELGDSALYLCASSPWSGTGVEGYTFGSGTRLTVV.

The count of this clone is one. The chain is built from TRBV2 and TRBJ1-5; D remains unclear. The CDR3 covers 15 residues. V dropped 10 bases and J dropped 0 bases, with 16 bases sitting between them. Germline CDR1 and CDR2: SNHLY and FYNNEI. Here the CDR3 DNA reads TGTGCCACATCCCGAGACACCCTTAGCAATCAGCCCCAGCATTTT. Its translation is CATSRDTLSNQPQHF.

The chain joins TRBV2 to TRBJ2-3; 7 nucleotides agree with TRBD2. Losses at the gene ends were 5 bases for V and 3 bases for J; bases not matched to a gene: 8. From germline, CDR1 is SNHLY and CDR2 FYNNEI. The CDR3 length is 15 residues. The CDR3 here is CASSNRAGTTDTQYF. Here the CDR3 DNA reads TGTGCCAGCAGTAACCGAGCGGGGACTACAGATACGCAGTATTTT.

The chain combines TRBV19 with TRBJ1-5, with TRBD1 as a possible D gene (5 bases). V lost 10 bases and J 8 bases, leaving 15 bases between the germline ends. CDR1 LNHDA and CDR2 SQIVND come from the germline V gene (reference sequence). This CDR3 spans 12 amino acids. The CDR3 sequence: CATRGGVKPQHF. For the CDR3, the DNA is TGTGCCACCCGGGGGGGGGTAAAGCCCCAGCATTTT.

The V gene is TRBV18, the J gene TRBJ1-6; D may be TRBD1 (6 bases). Germline values: CDR1 KGHSH, CDR2 LQKENI. V lost 9 bases to trimming and J lost 12 bases, with 18 bases between them. This CDR3 region has 13 residues. For the CDR3, the DNA is TGTGCCAGTTCGGTACAGGGCTCGGGACCCCTCCACTTT. As protein: CASSVQGSGPLHF.

This clone was observed a few times. The junction departs from germline at one end; a sequencing error may be responsible. V usage is TRBV5-1 and J usage is TRBJ1-6, with D uncertain. The germline gives CDR1 SGHRS, CDR2 YFSETQ. This CDR3 spans 15 amino acids. The CDR3 DNA reads TGTGCCAGCAGCTTGGCCCAGCCGGAGAATTCACCCCTCCACTTT. This codes for CASSLAQPENSPLHF.

This clone was counted a single time. Here the CDR3 DNA reads TGCGCCAGCAGCTTGGAGTGGGGGAGGGTAATTAACCCTGAAGCTTTCTTT. It is translated as CASSLEWGRVINPEAFF. V and J are TRBV5-1 and TRBJ1-1; a possible D gene is TRBD1 (5 bases). Germline loops: CDR1 SGHRS, CDR2 YFSETQ. Trimming took 0 bases from V and 6 from J, leaving 21 bases between them. The CDR3 length is 17 residues.

This clone has more than one count but fewer than ten. The rearrangement joins TRBV5-1 to TRBJ1-3, with no clear D. V dropped 5 bases and J dropped 0 bases, with 12 bases sitting between them. The CDR3 is 15 residues long. Per the germline V gene, CDR1 is SGHRS and CDR2 is YFSETQ. The CDR3 DNA sequence: TGCGCCAGCAGTTCCGGCGGGTCCTCTGGAAACACCATATATTTT. This sequence encodes CASSSGGSSGNTIYF.

The chain uses TRBV5-1 and TRBJ2-3; 9 bases are shared with TRBD2. This CDR3 contains 15 residues. V was clipped by 7 bases and J by 4 bases; unmatched bases: 10. Per the germline V gene, CDR1 is SGHRS and CDR2 is YFSETQ. For the CDR3, the DNA is TGCGCCAGCTCCCTAGCGGGGAGGCGGCCAGATACGCAGTATTTT. Translated, it gives CASSLAGRRPDTQYF.

The chain links TRBV3-1 (or the pseudogene TRBV3-2) to TRBJ1-1, with D perhaps TRBD1 (5 bases). The V and J ends lost 1 base and 8 bases respectively, with 8 bases between them. Germline V lookup: CDR1 LGHDT, CDR2 YNNKEL (reference sequence). This CDR3 spans 12 amino acids. This chain's CDR3 is CASSQGREEAFF. DNA for the CDR3: TGTGCCAGCAGCCAAGGCAGGGAAGAAGCTTTCTTT.

The V call is TRBV19, the J call TRBJ1-2, with D tentatively TRBD1 (5 bases). CDR1 is LNHDA, CDR2 SQIVND, per germline (reference sequence). CDR3 length: 13 amino acids. V was clipped by 6 bases and J by 3 bases, with 11 bases between them. The CDR3 loop reads CASRVDTYYGYTF. The CDR3 nucleotides are TGTGCCAGTAGAGTGGACACTTACTATGGCTACACCTTC.

This clone is a singleton in its sample. The chain has TRBV6-6 and TRBJ2-3; 10 nucleotides line up with TRBD1. The CDR3 has 16 amino acids. The J segment lost 3 bases and the V segment lost 5 bases, leaving 8 bases of the junction unmatched. Germline lookup yields CDR1 MNHNY and CDR2 SVGAGI (reference sequence). The CDR3 sequence is CASSRDRGPETDTQYF. CDR3 bases: TGTGCCAGCAGTAGAGACAGGGGGCCGGAAACAGATACGCAGTATTTT.

The CDR3 spells CASSLGVRGDYGYTF. CDR3 DNA: TGTGCCAGCAGCTTGGGGGTCAGGGGGGACTATGGCTACACCTTC. V is TRBV5-6 and J is TRBJ1-2; 7 positions match TRBD1. V dropped 0 bases and J dropped 3; count of bases not matched to a gene: 5. Looked up from germline, CDR1 is SGHDT and CDR2 is YYEEEE. CDR3 length: 15 residues. The full variable domain, in which reference TRBV5-6 and TRBJ1-2 provide the parts outside the CDR3, is DAGVTQSPTHLIKTRGQQVTLRCSPKSGHDTVSWYQQALGQGPQFIFQYYEEEERQRGNFPDRFSGHQFPNYSSELNVNALLLGDSALYLCASSLGVRGDYGYTFGSGTRLTVV.

The J gene is TRBJ1-1, the V gene TRBV29-1; 10 positions agree with TRBD1. This CDR3 contains 13 residues. Germline assignment: CDR1 SQVTM and CDR2 ANQGSEA. The V gene end was trimmed by 2 bases and the J gene end by 6 bases; junction bases not matched to a gene: 3. The CDR3 is CSVEKGQGAEAFF. CDR3 coding DNA: TGCAGCGTTGAAAAAGGACAGGGGGCTGAAGCTTTCTTT.

This CDR3 is CASTAGQTSTDTQYF. The CDR3 nucleotides read TGCGCCAGCACCGCCGGACAGACTAGCACAGATACGCAGTATTTT. V is TRBV5-1 and J is TRBJ2-3, with TRBD1 as a possible D gene (6 bases). With 6 bases removed from V and 0 bases from J, the gap between germline ends came to 14 bases. The CDR3 is 15 residues long. CDR1 and CDR2 (germline): SGHRS, YFSETQ.

The chain joins TRBV7-2 to TRBJ2-2, with 8 bases that match TRBD2. With 3 bases clipped from V and 3 bases from J, the junction kept 3 bases outside the gene matches. Germline loops: CDR1 SGHTA, CDR2 FQGNSA. CDR3 length: 15 residues. Here the CDR3 DNA reads TGTGCCAGCAGCTTCGAGCGGGAGTACACCGGGGAGCTGTTTTTT. Residues: CASSFEREYTGELFF.